These 30 T cell receptor beta chains were sequenced from one sample in a study of T cells in Graves' hyperthyroidism and ophthalmopathy. RNA transcripts gave rise to amplified TCR beta CDR3 regions. The TCR CDR3 first-round RT-PCR relied on the HTBI primer set. TCRdb re-analysed the multiplex PCR reads in MiXCR, keeping a single row per CDR3 protein. The repertoire includes around 690,000 distinct CDR3 sequences, 15% to 20% of them detected once, and 15% to 19% sits in the top ten. The sample comprised blood. The origin of the receptors is a man aged 45 to 65 with Graves' hyperthyroidism.

This sequence joins TRBV3-1 and TRBJ2-2, with no clear D. The CDR3 consists of 15 residues. CDR1 and CDR2 from the germline V gene are LGHDT and YNNKEL (reference sequence). Trimming stripped 1 base from V and 6 bases from J, with 12 bases between. The CDR3 bases are TGTGCCAGCAGCCAAGTCACCCGAGGACCCGGGGAGCTGTTTTTT. Amino acids: CASSQVTRGPGELFF.

This clonotype was recorded many times. The CDR3 protein is CASSRGTSAYEQYF. The DNA of the CDR3 is TGTGCCAGCAGCCGTGGGACTAGCGCGTACGAGCAGTACTTC. The rearrangement uses TRBV7-2 and TRBJ2-7; 10 bases agree with TRBD2. The V and J ends lost 5 bases and 4 bases, in that order; junction bases with no gene match: 5. This CDR3 comprises 14 residues. Per germline, CDR1 SGHTA and CDR2 FQGNSA. Full variable domain (missing parts from reference TRBV7-2 and TRBJ2-7): GAGVSQSPSNKVTEKGKDVELRCDPISGHTALYWYRQSLGQGLEFLIYFQGNSAPDKSGLPSDRFSAERTGGSVSTLTIQRTQQEDSAVYLCASSRGTSAYEQYFGPGTRLTVT.

This clonotype was counted ten times or more. The chain links TRBV5-1 to TRBJ2-2; 7 bases fit TRBD1. The trim removed 0 bases at V and 4 bases at J, leaving 3 bases unmatched. Germline V CDR1 and CDR2: SGHRS, YFSETQ. The CDR3 is 15 residues long. The chain's CDR3 is CASSLAQGSTGELFF. The CDR3, as DNA: TGCGCCAGCAGCTTGGCACAGGGGAGCACCGGGGAGCTGTTTTTT.

The table lists this clonotype with many counts. This chain links TRBV27 with TRBJ2-1, with 7 bases fitting TRBD2. This CDR3 has 16 amino acids. CDR1 MNHEY and CDR2 SMNVEV come from the germline V gene (reference sequence). V gave up 0 bases and J gave up 0 bases; unmatched junction bases: 2. The CDR3 bases are TGTGCCAGCAGTTTATCGGCGGGAGACTCCTACAATGAGCAGTTCTTC. It yields the protein CASSLSAGDSYNEQFF.

The rearrangement joins TRBV10-3 to TRBJ1-2, with 9 bases matching TRBD1. The CDR3 spans 15 residues. Germline V CDR1 and CDR2: ENHRY, SYGVKD. The J segment lost 4 bases and the V segment lost 6 bases, leaving 9 bases of the junction unmatched. The CDR3 nucleotides read TGTGCCATCAGGCTAACAGGGGGCGTTGGCTATGGCTACACCTTC. Residues: CAIRLTGGVGYGYTF.

The chain couples TRBV27 to TRBJ1-2; unclear D gene. CDR1 MNHEY and CDR2 SMNVEV come from the germline V gene (reference sequence). Between the trimmed V and J ends, which lost 2 bases and 8 bases, there was a span of 9 bases. This CDR3 has 12 residues. In nucleotides, the CDR3 is TGTGCCAGCAGTTTAGCTGGGAGGGGCTACACCTTC. Translated: CASSLAGRGYTF.

In regard to this clonotype: The junction differs from germline at one of its ends, possibly a read error. The chain employs TRBV15 and TRBJ1-1; TRBD1 is a possible D gene (5 bases). Germline CDR1 reads LNHNV; CDR2 reads YYDKDF (reference sequence). CDR3 length: 14 amino acids. CDR3 region: CATGGAKIGTEASF. The CDR3 DNA reads TGTGCCACCGGAGGGGCTAAAATAGGCACTGAAGCTTCCTTT.

The sample holds many counts of this clonotype. The V gene is TRBV28, the J gene TRBJ2-7; D is possibly TRBD2 (6 bases). The CDR3 extends over 14 amino acids. CDR1 is MDHEN and CDR2 is SYDVKM in the germline V gene. V gave up 2 bases and J gave up 3 bases, with 11 bases separating them. CDR3 sequence reads: CASSLGRGNYEQYF. As DNA, the CDR3 is TGTGCCAGCAGTTTAGGTCGGGGGAACTACGAGCAGTACTTC.

There are many counts of this clonotype. The chain combines TRBV5-1 with TRBJ1-6; 7 bases are a match to TRBD1. J was trimmed by 6 bases and V by 2 bases; bases with no gene match: 5. Per germline, CDR1 SGHRS and CDR2 YFSETQ. The CDR3 runs to 15 residues. The CDR3 coding sequence is TGCGCCAGCAGCTTCGCGGGGGACAGTAATTCACCCCTCCACTTT. Protein: CASSFAGDSNSPLHF.

In its sample, this clonotype was seen many times. The DNA of the CDR3 is TGTGCCAGCAGTTTACTCCGGGACCAGCGTAGCTACAATGAGCAGTTCTTC. It translates to CASSLLRDQRSYNEQFF. V is TRBV28 and J is TRBJ2-1; D assignment may be TRBD1 or TRBD2 (5 bases each). V lost 2 bases and J 3 bases, leaving 17 bases between the germline ends. The CDR3 is made up of 17 amino acids. Germline V gene data show CDR1 as MDHEN and CDR2 as SYDVKM.

The table lists this clonotype with a few counts. This chain joins TRBV18 and TRBJ2-1, with a possible D match to TRBD2 (6 bases). This CDR3 region has 15 residues. Germline lookup yields CDR1 KGHSH and CDR2 LQKENI. V lost 3 bases, J lost 6 bases, and 15 bases lay in between. In nucleotides, the CDR3 is TGTGCCAGCTCACCTTCTCTAGCGTCAACCAATGAGCAGTTCTTC. Protein sequence: CASSPSLASTNEQFF.

This clonotype was counted only a few times. The gene calls are TRBV5-6 and TRBJ1-5, with 12 bases lining up with TRBD1. This CDR3 comprises 17 residues. Trimming removed 4 bases from V and 6 bases from J; junction bases left unmatched: 11. Germline V gene sequence: CDR1 SGHDT, CDR2 YYEEEE. The CDR3 reads CASSLNRDRGLIQPQHF. In DNA, the CDR3 is TGTGCCAGCAGCCTAAACCGGGACAGGGGGCTGATTCAGCCCCAGCATTTT. The entire variable domain, with the rest obtained from reference TRBV5-6 and TRBJ1-5, is as follows: DAGVTQSPTHLIKTRGQQVTLRCSPKSGHDTVSWYQQALGQGPQFIFQYYEEEERQRGNFPDRFSGHQFPNYSSELNVNALLLGDSALYLCASSLNRDRGLIQPQHFGDGTRLSIL.

The chain recombines TRBV7-9 with TRBJ1-4, with D possibly being TRBD1 (6 bases). Germline V CDR1 and CDR2: SEHNR, FQNEAQ (reference sequence). Between the trimmed V and J ends, which lost 8 bases and 8 bases, there was a span of 15 bases. The CDR3 sequence is 13 residues long. CDR3 in DNA: TGTGCCAGCGGGCCTCAGGGGAACGAAAAACTGTTTTTT. Translation gives CASGPQGNEKLFF.

Here the CDR3 reads CASSEPNGLAGDLTGELFF. The CDR3 DNA reads as TGCGCCAGCAGTGAGCCTAATGGACTAGCGGGAGATCTTACCGGGGAGCTGTTTTTT. The chain uses TRBV10-1 and TRBJ2-2; 13 bases are a match to TRBD2. V shed 2 bases and J 5 bases; nucleotides not matched to a gene: 11. This CDR3 has 19 amino acids. Germline assignment: CDR1 WNHNN and CDR2 SYGVQD (reference sequence).

This clonotype has at least ten counts. The J gene is TRBJ2-3, the V gene TRBV27; 8 positions agree with TRBD2. V was clipped by 3 bases and J by 0 bases; unmatched bases: 8. Germline loops: CDR1 MNHEY, CDR2 SMNVEV (reference sequence). The CDR3 length is 17 residues. The CDR3 nucleotides are TGTGCCAGCAGTTTCTTCGCGGGAGGTTCTAGCACAGATACGCAGTATTTT. Its protein is CASSFFAGGSSTDTQYF.

Of note for this clonotype: No DNA is shown, since the ends of the CDR3 on it are uncertain; the CDR3 is the one TCRdb lists. The chain joins TRBV2 to TRBJ1-4; TRBD1 is the table's D call and was not checked against the DNA. The CDR3 length equals 16 residues, ends included. Germline values: CDR1 SNHLY, CDR2 FYNNEI. CDR3 in amino acids: CASSDPECRLMKNCFF.

CDR3 loop: CASSLGQGFSEQYF. CDR3 nucleotide sequence: TGCGCCAGCAGCTTGGGACAGGGTTTCTCCGAGCAGTACTTC. This chain links TRBV5-1 with TRBJ2-7, with 7 bases matching TRBD1. V shed 0 bases and J 6 bases; nucleotides not matched to a gene: 6. Germline CDR1 reads SGHRS; CDR2 reads YFSETQ. This CDR3 has 14 amino acids. Filled out from reference TRBV5-1 and TRBJ2-7, the complete variable domain reads KAGVTQTPRYLIKTRGQQVTLSCSPISGHRSVSWYQQTPGQGLQFLFEYFSETQRNKGNFPGRFSGRQFSNSRSEMNVSTLELGDSALYLCASSLGQGFSEQYFGPGTRLTVT.

This chain uses TRBV9 with TRBJ2-3, with 8 bases that match TRBD1. V shed 3 bases, J shed 2 bases, and the junction held 8 bases outside the gene matches. CDR3 length equals 16 residues. CDR1 is SGDLS, CDR2 YYNGEE, per germline. The CDR3 nucleotides are TGTGCCAGCAGCGGTAGTGGTCAGGGGGCCACAGATACGCAGTATTTT. Translation: CASSGSGQGATDTQYF.

The gene calls are TRBV7-2 and TRBJ2-2; D might be TRBD2 (6 bases). The germline gives CDR1 SGHTA, CDR2 FQGNSA. Trimming removed 5 bases at V and 8 bases at J, with 18 bases between. The CDR3 loop spans 15 amino acids. The CDR3, as DNA: TGTGCCAGCAGCCAGGGACTGCGTGATTCTGGGGAGCTGTTTTTT. It codes for CASSQGLRDSGELFF.

In the case of this clonotype: A single base separates this from a much larger clone, so it may be a read error. The gene calls are TRBV2 and TRBJ2-3; 10 bases align to TRBD2. The V segment lost 6 bases and the J segment 5 bases; nucleotides outside the gene matches: 5. Germline V gene sequence: CDR1 SNHLY, CDR2 FYNNEI. The CDR3 has 14 amino acids. DNA for the CDR3: TGTGCCAGCAGCCAGCGGGAGGGCCTAGATACGCAGTATTTT. Translating it yields CASSQREGLDTQYF.

This clonotype was seen ten or more times. V gene TRBV7-8 combines with J gene TRBJ2-7; D remains ambiguous. Trimming removed 6 bases at V and 3 bases at J, with 6 bases between. In germline, CDR1 is SGHVS, CDR2 FQNEAQ. CDR3 length: 11 amino acids. In nucleotides, the CDR3 is TGTGCCAGCAGGGACGGCTACGAGCAGTACTTC. Translated, it gives CASRDGYEQYF.

Note on this clonotype: This may be a read error: a much more frequent sequence differs by one nucleotide. The chain is built from TRBV2 and TRBJ2-7, with D possibly TRBD2 on 6 matching bases. The CDR3 has 13 amino acids. Germline V gene lookup returns CDR1 SNHLY and CDR2 FYNNEI. Trimming left V 4 bases short and J 5 bases short, with 12 bases between. In nucleotides, the CDR3 is TGTGCCAGCAGTGGAGCGGGTTGGGACGAGCAGTACTTC. Residues: CASSGAGWDEQYF.

This clonotype was observed a single time. The chain carries TRBV2 and TRBJ2-3; either TRBD1 or TRBD2 may supply D (5 bases each). The CDR3 covers 15 residues. CDR1 is SNHLY and CDR2 is FYNNEI in the germline V gene. Between the trimmed V and J ends, which lost 3 bases and 0 bases, there was a span of 10 bases. The CDR3 loop reads CASSDRGASTDTQYF. The CDR3 nucleotides are TGTGCCAGCAGTGACCGAGGGGCGAGCACAGATACGCAGTATTTT.

This clonotype was observed a few times. This chain links TRBV6-2 or TRBV6-3 with TRBJ2-7, with 8 bases fitting TRBD1. Germline trimming cut 6 bases from V and 4 bases from J; bases unmatched to any gene: 11. CDR3 length: 15 amino acids. Germline loops: CDR1 MNHEY, CDR2 SVGEGT. The CDR3 region is CASRIKTGASYEQYF. The CDR3 nucleotides are TGTGCCAGCAGAATTAAGACAGGGGCATCGTACGAGCAGTACTTC.

As to this clonotype: The junction and the germline gene differ at one end; a read error may be behind it. V usage is TRBV10-2 and J usage is TRBJ2-7; D might be TRBD2 (5 bases). Germline lookup yields CDR1 WSHSY and CDR2 SAAADI. This CDR3 region has 12 residues. CDR3 nucleotides: TGTGCCAGCGGCAATCTCGGCTACGAGCAGTACTTC. This codes for CASGNLGYEQYF.

Points on this clonotype: A clone one base away is much larger, so this may be a read error. The rearrangement joins TRBV6-2 or TRBV6-3 to TRBJ2-4, with D possibly being TRBD1 or TRBD2 (6 bases each). In germline, CDR1 is MNHEY, CDR2 SVGEGT. V gave up 5 bases and J gave up 13 bases, with 24 bases separating them. This CDR3 is built from 15 residues. For the CDR3, the DNA is TGTGCCAGCAGTGACACGGGACACCTCGGGGCGGGACAGTACTTC. Amino acids: CASSDTGHLGAGQYF.

A few counts support this clonotype. The DNA for the CDR3 is TGTGCCAGCAATAAGGGACTAGCGGGAGTAGCCGGGGAGCTGTTTTTT. It specifies CASNKGLAGVAGELFF. V usage is TRBV6-1 and J usage is TRBJ2-2, with 14 positions matching TRBD2. Germline V lookup: CDR1 MNHNS, CDR2 SASEGT. The CDR3 length is 16 residues. With V trimmed by 7 bases and J by 6 bases, 7 bases remained unmatched.

V is TRBV19 and J is TRBJ1-5, with D unclear. V shed 5 bases and J shed 5 bases, with 10 bases lying between them. The CDR3 loop spans 13 amino acids. Germline values: CDR1 LNHDA, CDR2 SQIVND (reference sequence). The CDR3 nucleotides are TGTGCCAGTAGTCCGATGAGAGATCAGCCCCAGCATTTT. Translation gives CASSPMRDQPQHF. The variable domain in full, completed from reference TRBV19 and TRBJ1-5, reads DGGITQSPKYLFRKEGQNVTLSCEQNLNHDAMYWYRQDPGQGLRLIYYSQIVNDFQKGDIAEGYSVSREKKESFPLTVTSAQKNPTAFYLCASSPMRDQPQHFGDGTRLSIL.

At least ten counts were recorded for this clonotype. V is TRBV7-8 and J is TRBJ1-6; 10 nucleotides align to TRBD1. The CDR3 contains 15 residues. Germline CDR1 reads SGHVS; CDR2 reads FQNEAQ. V lost 4 bases, J lost 12 bases, and 9 bases stayed unmatched. CDR3 residues: CASSSQTGGKEPLHF. CDR3 coding DNA: TGTGCCAGCAGCTCCCAGACAGGGGGCAAGGAACCCCTCCACTTT.

This clonotype has a count of ten or more. The rearrangement uses TRBV2 and TRBJ2-3, with D perhaps TRBD2 (6 bases). This CDR3 comprises 20 residues. V was shortened by 5 bases and J by 0 bases, with 27 bases between the two germline ends. Germline CDR1 SNHLY, CDR2 FYNNEI. The CDR3 loop is CASSSTLPGTRRGSTDTQYF. DNA of the CDR3: TGTGCCAGCAGTTCCACACTACCCGGGACGCGGAGGGGTAGCACAGATACGCAGTATTTT. Combining the CDR3 with reference TRBV2 and TRBJ2-3 gives the whole variable domain EPEVTQTPSHQVTQMGQEVILRCVPISNHLYFYWYRQILGQKVEFLVSFYNNEISEKSEIFDDQFSVERPDGSNFTLKIRSTKLEDSAMYFCASSSTLPGTRRGSTDTQYFGPGTRLTVL.